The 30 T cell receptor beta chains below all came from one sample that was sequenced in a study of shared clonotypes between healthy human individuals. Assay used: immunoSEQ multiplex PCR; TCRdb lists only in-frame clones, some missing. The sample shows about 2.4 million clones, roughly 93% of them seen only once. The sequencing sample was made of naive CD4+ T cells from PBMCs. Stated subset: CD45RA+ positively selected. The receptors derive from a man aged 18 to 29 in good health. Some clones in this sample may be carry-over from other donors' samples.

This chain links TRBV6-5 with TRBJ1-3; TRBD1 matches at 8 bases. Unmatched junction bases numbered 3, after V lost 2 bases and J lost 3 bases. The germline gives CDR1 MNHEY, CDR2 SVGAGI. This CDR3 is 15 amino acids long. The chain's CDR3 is CASSYGDRLGNTIYF. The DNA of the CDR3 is TGTGCCAGCAGTTACGGGGACAGGCTTGGAAACACCATATATTTT.

The chain's CDR3 is CASRDKYEQYF. As DNA, the CDR3 is TGTGCCAGCAGGGACAAATACGAGCAGTACTTC. This rearrangement joins TRBV2 to TRBJ2-7; D perhaps matches TRBD1 (5 bases). Trimming took off 6 bases at V and 4 bases at J, with 7 bases between the two ends. Germline assignment: CDR1 SNHLY and CDR2 FYNNEI. CDR3 length: 11 residues.

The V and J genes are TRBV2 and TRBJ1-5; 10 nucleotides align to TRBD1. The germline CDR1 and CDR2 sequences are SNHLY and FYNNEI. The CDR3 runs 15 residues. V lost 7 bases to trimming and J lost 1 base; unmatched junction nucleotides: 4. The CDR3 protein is CASTSTGGSNQPQHF. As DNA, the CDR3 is TGTGCCAGCACATCGACAGGGGGCAGCAATCAGCCCCAGCATTTT.

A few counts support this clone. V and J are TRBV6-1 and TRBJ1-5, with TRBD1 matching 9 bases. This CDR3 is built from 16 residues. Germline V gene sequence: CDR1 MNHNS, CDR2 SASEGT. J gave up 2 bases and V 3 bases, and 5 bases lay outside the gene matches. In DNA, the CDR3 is TGTGCCAGCAGTGACAGTAACAGGGGGCGCAATCAGCCCCAGCATTTT. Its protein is CASSDSNRGRNQPQHF.

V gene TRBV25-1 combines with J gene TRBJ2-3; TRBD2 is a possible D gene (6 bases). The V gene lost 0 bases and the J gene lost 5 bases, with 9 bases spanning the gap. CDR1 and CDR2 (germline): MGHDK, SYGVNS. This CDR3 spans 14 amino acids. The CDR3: CASSEYRAGDTQYF. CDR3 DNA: TGTGCCAGCAGTGAATACAGAGCGGGAGATACGCAGTATTTT.

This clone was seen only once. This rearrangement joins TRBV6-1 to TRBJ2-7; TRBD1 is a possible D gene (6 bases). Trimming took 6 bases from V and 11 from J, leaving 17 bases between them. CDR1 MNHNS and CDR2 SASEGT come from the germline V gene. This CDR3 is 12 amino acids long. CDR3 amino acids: CASRPRLGGKYF. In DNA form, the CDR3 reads TGTGCCAGCAGACCCCGCCTAGGGGGAAAGTACTTC.

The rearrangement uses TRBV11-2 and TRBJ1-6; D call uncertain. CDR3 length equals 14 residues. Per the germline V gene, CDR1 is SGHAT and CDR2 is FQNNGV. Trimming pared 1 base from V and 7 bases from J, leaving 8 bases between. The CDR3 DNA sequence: TGTGCCAGCAGCTTAGTGATCGGGAATTCACCCCTCCACTTT. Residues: CASSLVIGNSPLHF.

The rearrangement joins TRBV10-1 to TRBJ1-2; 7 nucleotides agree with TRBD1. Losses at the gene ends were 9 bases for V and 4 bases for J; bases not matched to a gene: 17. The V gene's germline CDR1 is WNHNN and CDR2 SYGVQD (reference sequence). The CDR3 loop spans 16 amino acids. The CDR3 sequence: CASYPLYPGQPYGYTF. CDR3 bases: TGCGCCAGTTACCCTCTTTATCCGGGACAGCCCTATGGCTACACCTTC.

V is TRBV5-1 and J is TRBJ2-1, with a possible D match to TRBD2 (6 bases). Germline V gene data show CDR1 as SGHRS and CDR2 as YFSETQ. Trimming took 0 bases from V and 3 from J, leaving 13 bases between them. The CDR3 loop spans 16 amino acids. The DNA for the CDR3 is TGCGCCAGCAGCTTGGAGGGGCCCGGGAGCTACAATGAGCAGTTCTTC. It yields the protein CASSLEGPGSYNEQFF. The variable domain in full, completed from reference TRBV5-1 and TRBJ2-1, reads KAGVTQTPRYLIKTRGQQVTLSCSPISGHRSVSWYQQTPGQGLQFLFEYFSETQRNKGNFPGRFSGRQFSNSRSEMNVSTLELGDSALYLCASSLEGPGSYNEQFFGPGTRLTVL.

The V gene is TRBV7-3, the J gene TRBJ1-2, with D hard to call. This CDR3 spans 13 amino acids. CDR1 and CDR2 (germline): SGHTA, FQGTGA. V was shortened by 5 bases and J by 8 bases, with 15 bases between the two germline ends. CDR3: CASSPVPGTGYTF. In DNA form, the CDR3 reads TGTGCCAGCAGCCCAGTCCCGGGTACAGGCTACACCTTC.

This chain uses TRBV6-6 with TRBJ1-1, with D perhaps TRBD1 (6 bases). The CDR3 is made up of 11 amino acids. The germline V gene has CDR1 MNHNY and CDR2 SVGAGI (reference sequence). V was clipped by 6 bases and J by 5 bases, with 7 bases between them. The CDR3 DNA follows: TGTGCCAGCAGCAGGGGAACTGAAGCTTTCTTT. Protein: CASSRGTEAFF.

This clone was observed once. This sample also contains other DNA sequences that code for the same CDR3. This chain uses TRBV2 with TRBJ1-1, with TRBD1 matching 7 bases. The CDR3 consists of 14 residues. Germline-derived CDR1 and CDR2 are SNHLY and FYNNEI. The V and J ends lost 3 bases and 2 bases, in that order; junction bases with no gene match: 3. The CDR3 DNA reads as TGTGCCAGCAGTGATTGGACAGGAAACACTGAAGCTTTCTTT. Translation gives CASSDWTGNTEAFF.

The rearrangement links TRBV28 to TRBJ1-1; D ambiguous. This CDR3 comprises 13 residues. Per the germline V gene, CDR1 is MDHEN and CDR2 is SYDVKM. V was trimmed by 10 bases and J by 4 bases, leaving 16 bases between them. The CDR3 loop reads CATNYPKVTEAFF. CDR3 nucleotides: TGTGCCACCAACTACCCGAAGGTCACTGAAGCTTTCTTT.

CDR3: CASSLRLAGVLYGTDTQYF. The CDR3 DNA is TGTGCCAGCAGCTTAAGACTAGCGGGAGTTCTTTACGGCACAGATACGCAGTATTTT. J is TRBJ2-3 and V is TRBV7-6; 12 nucleotides match TRBD2. Germline-derived CDR1 and CDR2 are SGHVS and FNYEAQ. CDR3 length equals 19 residues. V dropped 2 bases and J dropped 1; count of bases not matched to a gene: 10.

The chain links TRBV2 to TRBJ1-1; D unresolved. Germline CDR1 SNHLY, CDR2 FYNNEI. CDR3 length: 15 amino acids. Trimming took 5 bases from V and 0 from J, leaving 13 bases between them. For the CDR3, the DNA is TGTGCCAGCAGTCCCCTCGGCATCATGAACACTGAAGCTTTCTTT. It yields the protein CASSPLGIMNTEAFF.

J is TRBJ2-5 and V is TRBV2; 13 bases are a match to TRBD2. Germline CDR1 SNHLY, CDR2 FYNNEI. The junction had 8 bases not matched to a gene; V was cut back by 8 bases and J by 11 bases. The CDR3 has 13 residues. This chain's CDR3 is CASRGLAGASQYF. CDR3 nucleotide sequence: TGTGCCAGCCGAGGACTAGCGGGAGCCTCGCAGTACTTC.

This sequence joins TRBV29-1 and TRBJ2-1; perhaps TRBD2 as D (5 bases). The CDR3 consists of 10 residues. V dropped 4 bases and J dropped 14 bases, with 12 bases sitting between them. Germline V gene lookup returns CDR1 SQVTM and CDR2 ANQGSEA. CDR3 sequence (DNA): TGCAGCGTTGGCACAGAGAGGGAGTTCTTC. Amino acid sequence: CSVGTEREFF.

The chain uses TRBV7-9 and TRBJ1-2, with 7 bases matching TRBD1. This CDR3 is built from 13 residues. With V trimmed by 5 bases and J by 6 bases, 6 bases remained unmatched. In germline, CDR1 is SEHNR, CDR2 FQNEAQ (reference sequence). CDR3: CASSTRQGHGYTF. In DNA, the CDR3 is TGTGCCAGCAGCACCCGACAGGGTCATGGCTACACCTTC.

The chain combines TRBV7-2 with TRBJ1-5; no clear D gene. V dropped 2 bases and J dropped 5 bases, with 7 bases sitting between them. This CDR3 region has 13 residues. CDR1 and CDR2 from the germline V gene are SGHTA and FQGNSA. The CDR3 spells CASSLSSDQPQHF. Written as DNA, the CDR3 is TGTGCCAGCAGCTTAAGCTCTGATCAGCCCCAGCATTTT.

CDR3 in DNA: TGCGCCAGCAGCTTTGGGACAGGGTATATGGAGACCCAGTACTTC. Translated: CASSFGTGYMETQYF. V and J are TRBV5-1 and TRBJ2-5; TRBD1 agrees at 9 bases. J gave up 5 bases and V 2 bases, and 7 bases lay outside the gene matches. The CDR3 extends over 15 amino acids. From germline, CDR1 is SGHRS and CDR2 YFSETQ.

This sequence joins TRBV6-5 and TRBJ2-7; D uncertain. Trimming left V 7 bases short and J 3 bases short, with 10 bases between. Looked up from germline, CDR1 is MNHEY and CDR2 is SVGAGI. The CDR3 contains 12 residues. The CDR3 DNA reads TGTGCCAGCATCCTAGATATCTACGAGCAGTACTTC. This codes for CASILDIYEQYF.

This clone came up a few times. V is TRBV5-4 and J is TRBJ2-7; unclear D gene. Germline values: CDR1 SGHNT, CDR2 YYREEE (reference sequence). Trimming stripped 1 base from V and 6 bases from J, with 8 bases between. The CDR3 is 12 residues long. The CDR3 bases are TGTGCCAGCAGCTTGCGGACGGGCGAGCAGTACTTC. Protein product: CASSLRTGEQYF. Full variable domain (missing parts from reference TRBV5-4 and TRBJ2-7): ETGVTQSPTHLIKTRGQQVTLRCSSQSGHNTVSWYQQALGQGPQFIFQYYREEENGRGNFPPRFSGLQFPNYSSELNVNALELDDSALYLCASSLRTGEQYFGPGTRLTVT.

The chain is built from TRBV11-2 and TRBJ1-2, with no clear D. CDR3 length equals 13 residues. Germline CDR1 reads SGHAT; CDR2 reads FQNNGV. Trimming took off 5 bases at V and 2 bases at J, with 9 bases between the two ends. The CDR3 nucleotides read TGTGCCAGCAGCCCAGTACAGAACTATGGCTACACCTTC. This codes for CASSPVQNYGYTF. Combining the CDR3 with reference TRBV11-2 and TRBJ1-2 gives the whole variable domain EAGVAQSPRYKIIEKRQSVAFWCNPISGHATLYWYQQILGQGPKLLIQFQNNGVVDDSQLPKDRFSAERLKGVDSTLKIQPAKLEDSAVYLCASSPVQNYGYTFGSGTRLTVV.

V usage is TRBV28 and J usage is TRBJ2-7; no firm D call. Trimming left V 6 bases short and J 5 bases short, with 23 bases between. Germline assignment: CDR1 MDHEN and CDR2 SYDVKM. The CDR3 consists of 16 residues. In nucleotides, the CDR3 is TGTGCCAGCAGGACTCCCGCCGCCGGGTGGGAACACGAGCAGTACTTC. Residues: CASRTPAAGWEHEQYF.

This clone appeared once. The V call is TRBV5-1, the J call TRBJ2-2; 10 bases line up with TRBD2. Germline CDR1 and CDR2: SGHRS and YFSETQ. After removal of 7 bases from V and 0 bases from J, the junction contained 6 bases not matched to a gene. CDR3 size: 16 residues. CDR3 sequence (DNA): TGCGCCAGCGGATTCCTAGCGGGGGCGAACACCGGGGAGCTGTTTTTT. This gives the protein CASGFLAGANTGELFF.

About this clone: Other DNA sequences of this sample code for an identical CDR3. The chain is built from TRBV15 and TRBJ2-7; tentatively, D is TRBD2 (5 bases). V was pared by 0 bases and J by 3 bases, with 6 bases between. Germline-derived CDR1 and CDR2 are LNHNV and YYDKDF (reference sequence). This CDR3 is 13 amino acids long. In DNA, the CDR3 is TGTGCCACCAGCAGAGATGCGGGCTACGAGCAGTACTTC. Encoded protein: CATSRDAGYEQYF.

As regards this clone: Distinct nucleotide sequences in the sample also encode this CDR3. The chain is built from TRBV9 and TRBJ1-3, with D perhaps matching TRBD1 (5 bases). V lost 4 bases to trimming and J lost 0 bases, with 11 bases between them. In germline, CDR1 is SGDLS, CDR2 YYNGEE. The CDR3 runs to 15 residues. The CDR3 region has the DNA TGTGCCAGCAGCCCGGACGGACACTCTGGAAACACCATATATTTT. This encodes CASSPDGHSGNTIYF.

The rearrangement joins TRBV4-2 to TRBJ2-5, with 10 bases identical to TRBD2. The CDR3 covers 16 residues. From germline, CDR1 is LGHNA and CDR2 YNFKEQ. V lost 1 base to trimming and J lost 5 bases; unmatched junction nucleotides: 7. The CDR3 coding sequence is TGTGCCAGCAGCCAAGGGCTAGCGGGAGTCATGGAGACCCAGTACTTC. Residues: CASSQGLAGVMETQYF.

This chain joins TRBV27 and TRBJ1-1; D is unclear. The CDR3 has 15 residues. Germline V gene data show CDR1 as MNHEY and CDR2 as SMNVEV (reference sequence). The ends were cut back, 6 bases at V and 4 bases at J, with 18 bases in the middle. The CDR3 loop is CASSNYGVGGTEAFF. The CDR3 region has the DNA TGTGCCAGCAGCAATTACGGTGTCGGAGGCACTGAAGCTTTCTTT.

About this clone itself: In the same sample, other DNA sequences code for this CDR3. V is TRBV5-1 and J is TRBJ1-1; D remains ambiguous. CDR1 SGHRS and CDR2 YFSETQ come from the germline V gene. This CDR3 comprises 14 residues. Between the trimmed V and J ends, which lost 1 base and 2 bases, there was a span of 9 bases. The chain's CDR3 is CASSLYDRNTEAFF. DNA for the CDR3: TGCGCCAGCAGCTTGTATGACCGTAACACTGAAGCTTTCTTT.